Included here is one T cell receptor (beta chain) sequence, with context. The CDR3 contains 14 residues. V was pared by 2 bases and J by 6 bases, with 10 bases between. Germline V CDR1 and CDR2: SGHAT, FQNNGV. As originally analysed: By means of reference gene primer amplification, nucleated cell counts were estimated. TCRdb's table, derived via immunoSEQ multiplex PCR, lists solely in-frame clones and lacks some. V and J calls and clone size follow that table, whereas D and trimming were derived from the DNA. The profile covers roughly 300,000 clones, with roughly 79% appearing a single time and about 2.9% taken by the ten largest. This record comes from a study of blood T cell repertoires in COVID-19. About the study: Samples of COVID-19 (acute and convalescent) were obtained from the United States, Italy and Spain. T cells, B-cell-depleted T cells, or PBMCs provided the cDNA or gDNA that served as material.

The sample comprised peripheral blood. The clonotype was recovered from a woman aged 60-70 years with active or convalescent COVID-19. This rearrangement joins TRBV11-2 to TRBJ1-4; D might be TRBD1 (5 bases). The CDR3 region is CASSLYRPDEKLFF. The CDR3 DNA is TGTGCCAGCAGCTTATACAGGCCCGATGAAAAACTGTTTTTT.